This T cell receptor (beta chain) is drawn from a study of T cell responses to AZD1222 COVID-19 vaccine. Whole-study results and caveats: At baseline, seropositivity was found in only 5 to 7 AZD1222 recipients.

Trimming stripped 2 bases from V and 6 bases from J, with 7 bases between. Germline V gene sequence: CDR1 GTSNPN, CDR2 SVGIG (reference sequence). The CDR3 runs to 11 residues. In this sample, this clone turned up a few times. Its target is not known. The method was immunoSEQ multiplex PCR; TCRdb's version includes in-frame clones alone and lacks a portion of them. The sample contains about 120,000 clones, roughly nine tenths of which appear only once. The chain employs TRBV30 and TRBJ1-1; D is perhaps TRBD1 (5 bases). This TCR derives from an adult in good health. The sample in question was peripheral blood, obtained on day 0 of AZD1222 vaccination. The CDR3 sequence: CAWSTGSEAFF. CDR3 DNA sequence: TGTGCCTGGAGTACAGGTTCTGAAGCTTTCTTT.